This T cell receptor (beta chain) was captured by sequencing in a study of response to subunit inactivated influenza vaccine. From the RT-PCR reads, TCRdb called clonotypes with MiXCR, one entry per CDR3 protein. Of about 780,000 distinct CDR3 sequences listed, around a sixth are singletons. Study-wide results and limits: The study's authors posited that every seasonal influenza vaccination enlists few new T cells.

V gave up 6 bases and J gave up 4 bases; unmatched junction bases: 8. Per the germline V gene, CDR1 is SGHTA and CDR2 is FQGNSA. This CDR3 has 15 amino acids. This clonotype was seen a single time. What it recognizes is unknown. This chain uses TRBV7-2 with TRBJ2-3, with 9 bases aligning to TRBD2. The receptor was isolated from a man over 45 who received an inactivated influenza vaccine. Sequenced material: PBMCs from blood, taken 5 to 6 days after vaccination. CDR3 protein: CASSERGAGADTQYF. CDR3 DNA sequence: TGTGCCAGCAGTGAGCGGGGGGCCGGGGCAGATACGCAGTATTTT.